The clone carrying this TCR beta chain was found once. This record belongs to a study of blood T cell repertoires in COVID-19. Study overall: Acute-phase and convalescent COVID-19 samples originated in the United States, Italy and Spain.

Assignments of participants to cohorts depended upon their own reported clinical history. Recovered Cohort 3 donors showed two negative PCRs, clearance, or symptom resolution. In the study's own analysis: Amplification of reference gene primers provided the estimated nucleated cell counts. The data were produced by immunoSEQ multiplex PCR, yet TCRdb's version contains in-frame clones alone and is incomplete. V, J and clone size reflect that table, while D and trimming were determined from the DNA. The table has 180,000 or so clones, approximately 80% seen once; the top ten hold over 10%. CDR3 length: 15 residues. Per germline, CDR1 GTSNPN and CDR2 SVGIG (reference sequence). Trimming took 0 bases from V and 6 from J, leaving 12 bases between them.

The chain recombines TRBV30 with TRBJ1-6; D call uncertain. Sequenced sample: PBMCs or T cells enriched from blood (not recorded which). The sequence came from a woman aged 55-69 years who had recovered from COVID-19. As DNA, the CDR3 is TGTGCCTGGAGTGTACGAGGTTCTCTTAATTCACCCCTCCACTTT. Translated: CAWSVRGSLNSPLHF.